This note documents a single TCR beta chain sequence. Its antigen remains unidentified. No much larger clonotype is one base removed from it; base qualities were not supplied. V ends up 6 bases short and J 0 bases short, with an unmatched junction base count of 13. The CDR3 runs 17 amino acids, cysteine and phenylalanine included. The entry retains the CDR3 DNA only, 51 bases that are in frame from base 1. As encoded in the germline V gene, CDR1 is KGHSH while CDR2 is LQKENI. The immunoSEQ Assay, a bias-controlled multiplex PCR, was used to amplify TCRbeta CDR3 regions from genomic DNA. The authors' pipeline ran thus. Within the assay, amplification of reference gene primers was used to estimate how many nucleated cells each sample contained. To quantify the absolute abundance of each unique TCRbeta CDR3 rearrangement, sequence reads were collapsed and filtered. For each sample, productive Simpson clonality was calculated as the square root of Simpson's diversity index over productive rearrangements. TCRdb limited this immuneACCESS table to in-frame rearrangements with V and J called. A share of clones is missing; checked studies link under half to unresolved V genes, and the rest is unexplained. The V and J calls and clone size come from that table; D and trimming were worked out from the DNA. A total of some 210,000 clones appear in this sample, 65% to 85% of them only once. Together, the top ten hold less than 3.5% of the sample.

Collaborating institutions collected whole blood in K2EDTA tubes following their own protocols. Collaborator samples were shipped for TCRbeta analysis as frozen whole blood, isolated PBMCs, or DNA extracted from either sample type. The data originate from a study of blood T cell repertoires in COVID-19 (dated by TCRdb to about 2020). Study-level background: The collaborator samples originated in the United States, Italy and Spain and spanned the acute and convalescent phases of COVID-19. The material from the prospective study consisted of cDNA or gDNA derived from T cells, B-cell-depleted T cells, or PBMCs. Sample metadata almost always included a de-identified subject ID, COVID-19 status, age in years and sex. Subjects who had been exposed to COVID-19, were actively infected with it, or had recovered from it provided the deeply sampled blood TCRbeta repertoires that made up the dataset. Where HLA class I and class II types were available, the types were taken from metadata supplied by the sample provider, not from assay-based typing. Samples were obtained from the ongoing ImmuneRACE study (first 160 participants) and from 1,200 or so subjects provided by 6 global collaborators. A freely available public database, intended as a resource for researchers studying the immune response to SARS-CoV-2, is where the repertoires were released. On the study overall, not on this receptor specifically: The amount of clinical and demographic metadata varied by source and participant and was provided uncurated.

The chain is assembled from TRBV18 and TRBJ2-7, with 8 central nucleotides matching TRBD1. The sample was peripheral blood. This clonotype was sampled from a man over 45 with active or convalescent COVID-19. The DNA is as follows: TGTGCCAGCTCTACCACAGGGGGTAGTGGTAACTCCTACGAGCAGTACTTC. Protein translation: CASSTTGGSGNSYEQYF.